These 29 T cell receptor beta chains came from one sample sequenced in a study. TCRdb re-called the RT-PCR reads with MiXCR, one entry per CDR3 protein. The table lists around 700,000 distinct CDR3 sequences, approximately 15% of them singletons. Sample: memory CD4+ T cells from blood. The receptors stem from a female donor in good health, serving as a healthy control.

This clonotype has only a few counts. This rearrangement joins TRBV18 to TRBJ1-2; D is unclear. Germline CDR1 is KGHSH and CDR2 is LQKENI. The CDR3 extends over 14 amino acids. V was clipped by 0 bases and J by 2 bases, with 7 bases between them. CDR3 loop: CASSPPLKNYGYTF. CDR3 nucleotides: TGTGCCAGCTCACCACCTCTAAAGAACTATGGCTACACCTTC. Drawing the rest from reference TRBV18 and TRBJ1-2, the complete variable domain is NAGVMQNPRHLVRRRGQEARLRCSPMKGHSHVYWYRQLPEEGLKFMVYLQKENIIDESGMPKERFSAEFPKEGPSILRIQQVVRGDSAAYFCASSPPLKNYGYTFGSGTRLTVV.

This clonotype was seen many times. The V and J genes are TRBV7-8 and TRBJ2-7; 10 nucleotides agree with TRBD2. Germline CDR1 is SGHVS and CDR2 is FQNEAQ. The junction had 6 bases not matched to a gene; V was cut back by 6 bases and J by 4 bases. This CDR3 has 14 residues. CDR3 in amino acids: CASSTASGSYEQYF. The CDR3 coding sequence is TGTGCCAGCAGTACGGCTAGCGGGAGTTACGAGCAGTACTTC.

This clonotype was seen repeatedly, ten times or more. This sequence joins TRBV20-1 and TRBJ1-5; D possibly corresponds to TRBD1 (5 bases). The CDR3 has 15 residues. Trimming removed 3 bases from V and 4 bases from J, with 16 bases in between. The germline gives CDR1 DFQATT, CDR2 SNEGSKA (reference sequence). This CDR3 is CSASRRDAVNQPQHF. CDR3 bases: TGCAGTGCTAGCAGGAGGGACGCCGTGAATCAGCCCCAGCATTTT.

The rearrangement uses TRBV28 and TRBJ1-3; no clear D gene. Trimming removed 6 bases at V and 0 bases at J, with 9 bases between. Germline lookup yields CDR1 MDHEN and CDR2 SYDVKM. The CDR3 runs to 14 residues. CDR3 coding DNA: TGTGCCAGCAGACTCGGGAGCTCTGGAAACACCATATATTTT. Protein product: CASRLGSSGNTIYF.

This clonotype occurred many times. The chain links TRBV20-1 to TRBJ2-1; the match to TRBD2 covers 11 bases. In germline, CDR1 is DFQATT, CDR2 SNEGSKA (reference sequence). The CDR3 is 15 amino acids. V lost 0 bases and J lost 5; bases outside the gene matches: 3. The CDR3 region has the DNA TGCAGTGCTAGAGAAGTAGCGGGGGGGGACAATGAGCAGTTCTTC. It codes for CSAREVAGGDNEQFF.

In this sample, this clonotype turned up many times. The chain couples TRBV10-3 to TRBJ2-7; 12 bases line up with TRBD2. The CDR3 extends over 13 amino acids. CDR1 is ENHRY, CDR2 SYGVKD, per germline. The V segment lost 10 bases and the J segment 1 base; nucleotides outside the gene matches: 2. The CDR3 coding sequence is TGTGCCACCGGACTAGCGGGGTCCTACGAGCAGTACTTC. Its protein product is CATGLAGSYEQYF.

This clonotype was recorded a few times. A much larger clone sits a single nucleotide away, making a read error possible. The chain links TRBV12-3 or TRBV12-4 to TRBJ1-1; no reliable D call. V shed 3 bases and J shed 0 bases, with 5 bases lying between them. The CDR3 length is 13 residues. In DNA, the CDR3 is TGTGCCAGCAGTTTTCAGGTGAACACTGAAGCTTTCTTT. This gives the protein CASSFQVNTEAFF.

This clonotype was observed a few times. The chain carries TRBV20-1 and TRBJ2-1, with D possibly matching TRBD2 (6 bases). V lost 5 bases and J lost 7, with 21 bases in between. Germline CDR1 reads DFQATT; CDR2 reads SNEGSKA (reference sequence). This CDR3 contains 15 residues. The CDR3 DNA reads as TGCAGTGCTGGAGGGACTGGTGGGATTACGAATGAGCAGTTCTTC. This gives the protein CSAGGTGGITNEQFF.

This clonotype was detected ten times or more. The rearrangement links TRBV7-3 to TRBJ1-1, with D hard to call. Germline V gene data show CDR1 as SGHTA and CDR2 as FQGTGA. There are 13 residues in the CDR3. The V end was cut by 3 bases, the J end by 1 base, with 6 bases between. The CDR3 DNA follows: TGTGCCAGCAGCTTCAACACGAACACTGAAGCTTTCTTT. Translated, it gives CASSFNTNTEAFF.

This rearrangement joins TRBV20-1 to TRBJ1-1; D possibly corresponds to TRBD1 (5 bases). V lost 1 base and J 4 bases, leaving 16 bases between the germline ends. This CDR3 region has 15 residues. The germline V gene has CDR1 DFQATT and CDR2 SNEGSKA (reference sequence). The CDR3 region has the DNA TGCAGTGCTAGAGTCCCGGGGCGTCGGGGCACTGAAGCTTTCTTT. Translation: CSARVPGRRGTEAFF.

The V gene is TRBV7-2, the J gene TRBJ2-1; 9 positions match TRBD2. This CDR3 has 18 residues. CDR1 and CDR2 from the germline V gene are SGHTA and FQGNSA. Unmatched junction bases numbered 12, after V lost 2 bases and J lost 4 bases. CDR3 nucleotide sequence: TGTGCCAGCAGCTTAAGTAAGGGGGTGCTAGCGGGGTACAATGAGCAGTTCTTC. Amino acids: CASSLSKGVLAGYNEQFF.

The rearrangement links TRBV3-1 to TRBJ2-5; 7 bases are shared with TRBD2. This CDR3 spans 16 amino acids. V gave up 5 bases and J gave up 1 base; unmatched junction bases: 10. Germline assignment: CDR1 LGHDT and CDR2 YNNKEL (reference sequence). The CDR3 DNA is TGTGCCAGCAGCTACGTATTTACGGGGGGCCAAGAGACCCAGTACTTC. Its translation is CASSYVFTGGQETQYF.

This clonotype was found many times. The genes are TRBV10-3 and TRBJ1-1; D possibly corresponds to TRBD1 (5 bases). V was pared by 0 bases and J by 3 bases, with 8 bases between. The CDR3 is made up of 14 amino acids. Looked up from germline, CDR1 is ENHRY and CDR2 is SYGVKD. Here the CDR3 DNA reads TGTGCCATCAGTGAGTCGGGGGGGGACACTGAAGCTTTCTTT. Protein sequence: CAISESGGDTEAFF.

This clonotype was seen at least ten times. The gene calls are TRBV20-1 and TRBJ2-1, with 13 positions matching TRBD2. CDR3 length equals 17 residues. Trimming took 1 base from V and 6 from J; bases not matched to a gene: 9. The germline CDR1 and CDR2 sequences are DFQATT and SNEGSKA (reference sequence). The CDR3 bases are TGCAGTGCTAGAGGGACTAGCGGGAGAGGGAATGCCAATGAGCAGTTCTTC. Protein sequence: CSARGTSGRGNANEQFF.

This clonotype has just a few counts. The chain joins TRBV7-9 to TRBJ2-1; D ambiguous. V gave up 2 bases and J gave up 6 bases, with 8 bases separating them. The CDR3 consists of 13 residues. CDR1 is SEHNR and CDR2 is FQNEAQ in the germline V gene (reference sequence). The CDR3 region has the DNA TGTGCCAGCAGCTTATTTGTTAGCAATGAGCAGTTCTTC. As protein: CASSLFVSNEQFF.

This clonotype was seen only a few times. The J gene is TRBJ1-1, the V gene TRBV5-8; D is unresolved. CDR3 length equals 14 residues. The V gene's germline CDR1 is SGHTS and CDR2 YDEGEE. The V end was cut by 2 bases, the J end by 0 bases, with 8 bases between. The chain's CDR3 is CASSFQHLNTEAFF. CDR3 sequence (DNA): TGTGCCAGCAGCTTCCAACACCTGAACACTGAAGCTTTCTTT.

This clonotype was found a few times. The chain joins TRBV9 to TRBJ2-2; D unclear. The CDR3 spans 15 residues. V dropped 0 bases and J dropped 3 bases, with 9 bases sitting between them. CDR1 is SGDLS and CDR2 is YYNGEE in the germline V gene. The CDR3 loop reads CASSVEGRYTGELFF. The CDR3 nucleotides read TGTGCCAGCAGCGTAGAGGGCAGATACACCGGGGAGCTGTTTTTT.

This clonotype was recorded at least ten times. The rearrangement links TRBV6-5 to TRBJ2-3, with a possible D match to TRBD1 (5 bases). Trimming removed 0 bases at V and 0 bases at J, with 13 bases between. The CDR3 extends over 17 amino acids. Germline V gene lookup returns CDR1 MNHEY and CDR2 SVGAGI. CDR3 coding DNA: TGTGCCAGCAGTTACTCGGTACTCAGGGCCAGCACAGATACGCAGTATTTT. Encoded protein: CASSYSVLRASTDTQYF.

This clonotype was detected many times. The junction shows a germline mismatch at one end, possibly a read error. The V call is TRBV29-1, the J call TRBJ2-7, with TRBD1 identical over 10 bases. The CDR3 is 12 amino acids. CDR1 is SQVTM and CDR2 is ANQGSEA in the germline V gene. This chain's CDR3 is CSVVSGTGVLDF. For the CDR3, the DNA is TGCAGCGTTGTGTCCGGGACAGGGGTGTTGGACTTC.

CDR3 bases: TGCGCCAGCAGCACTGGACGGGTGATCTCCTACGAGCAGTACTTC. It translates to CASSTGRVISYEQYF. The chain carries TRBV5-1 and TRBJ2-7, with unresolved D. From germline, CDR1 is SGHRS and CDR2 YFSETQ. The CDR3 totals 15 residues. V lost 4 bases and J 0 bases, leaving 14 bases between the germline ends.

CDR3 in amino acids: CATSDQLRGDQPQHF. As DNA, the CDR3 is TGTGCCACCAGCGACCAGCTCAGGGGGGATCAGCCCCAGCATTTT. The chain combines TRBV15 with TRBJ1-5, with 7 nucleotides matching TRBD1. V dropped 5 bases and J dropped 5; count of bases not matched to a gene: 9. The length of the CDR3 is 15 residues. Germline assignment: CDR1 LNHNV and CDR2 YYDKDF (reference sequence).

This clonotype was seen only a few times. The J gene is TRBJ2-7, the V gene TRBV10-3, with 7 positions matching TRBD2. Trimming at V came to 10 bases and at J to 3 bases, leaving 12 bases not matched to a gene. CDR3 length: 14 amino acids. Germline values: CDR1 ENHRY, CDR2 SYGVKD. The CDR3 nucleotides read TGTGCCACCGCCGACTCCCCGGGGGGCTACGAGCAGTACTTC. Translated: CATADSPGGYEQYF.

This chain links TRBV20-1 with TRBJ2-3, with D perhaps assigned TRBD1 or TRBD2 (5 bases each). There are 12 residues in the CDR3. V lost 7 bases and J lost 4, with 12 bases in between. CDR1 is DFQATT, CDR2 SNEGSKA, per germline (reference sequence). Here the CDR3 reads CSGLRDADTQYF. CDR3 bases: TGCAGTGGGCTTAGGGACGCAGATACGCAGTATTTT.

The chain links TRBV20-1 to TRBJ1-4; 7 bases agree with TRBD1. The germline V gene encodes CDR1 DFQATT and CDR2 SNEGSKA (reference sequence). The length of the CDR3 is 13 residues. V lost 6 bases to trimming and J lost 8 bases; unmatched junction nucleotides: 9. CDR3 bases: TGCAGTGCGGGGACAGCTGGAAGGGAAAAACTGTTTTTT. It specifies CSAGTAGREKLFF.

A few counts support this clonotype. The V call is TRBV20-1, the J call TRBJ2-5; D is uncertain. Trimming took off 3 bases at V and 0 bases at J, with 8 bases between the two ends. Germline V gives CDR1 DFQATT, CDR2 SNEGSKA (reference sequence). The CDR3 contains 13 residues. The CDR3 region has the DNA TGCAGTGCTAGTCGGCCAGACCAAGAGACCCAGTACTTC. Translation: CSASRPDQETQYF.

This clonotype was found many times. The chain is built from TRBV27 and TRBJ2-3, with 10 bases that match TRBD2. With V trimmed by 6 bases and J by 5 bases, 5 bases remained unmatched. Looked up from germline, CDR1 is MNHEY and CDR2 is SMNVEV (reference sequence). There are 14 residues in the CDR3. The CDR3 is CASRLAGLVDTQYF. The CDR3 DNA reads as TGTGCCAGCAGACTAGCGGGACTTGTAGATACGCAGTATTTT.

This clonotype showed up many times. The chain combines TRBV4-3 with TRBJ2-1; D possibly corresponds to TRBD1 (5 bases). There are 13 residues in the CDR3. Trimming removed 1 base at V and 6 bases at J, with 7 bases between. Per the germline V gene, CDR1 is LGHNA and CDR2 is YSLEER. CDR3 in DNA: TGCGCCAGCAGCCAAGTAGGGGTCAATGAGCAGTTCTTC. Protein product: CASSQVGVNEQFF.

The V and J genes are TRBV6-1 and TRBJ2-7; TRBD1 might be the D (6 bases). Germline CDR1 MNHNS, CDR2 SASEGT. Trimming took off 5 bases at V and 0 bases at J, with 17 bases between the two ends. CDR3 length: 16 residues. The CDR3 loop reads CASSSQSGHLSYEQYF. CDR3 sequence (DNA): TGTGCCAGCAGTTCTCAGTCGGGACACCTCTCCTACGAGCAGTACTTC.

This clonotype was detected a few times. The chain combines TRBV20-1 with TRBJ2-1, with D hard to call. The CDR3 has 15 residues. Between the trimmed V and J ends, which lost 0 bases and 0 bases, there was a span of 9 bases. The germline CDR1 and CDR2 sequences are DFQATT and SNEGSKA (reference sequence). CDR3 in amino acids: CSARDPSLSYNEQFF. The DNA for the CDR3 is TGCAGTGCTAGAGATCCCAGCCTCTCCTACAATGAGCAGTTCTTC.